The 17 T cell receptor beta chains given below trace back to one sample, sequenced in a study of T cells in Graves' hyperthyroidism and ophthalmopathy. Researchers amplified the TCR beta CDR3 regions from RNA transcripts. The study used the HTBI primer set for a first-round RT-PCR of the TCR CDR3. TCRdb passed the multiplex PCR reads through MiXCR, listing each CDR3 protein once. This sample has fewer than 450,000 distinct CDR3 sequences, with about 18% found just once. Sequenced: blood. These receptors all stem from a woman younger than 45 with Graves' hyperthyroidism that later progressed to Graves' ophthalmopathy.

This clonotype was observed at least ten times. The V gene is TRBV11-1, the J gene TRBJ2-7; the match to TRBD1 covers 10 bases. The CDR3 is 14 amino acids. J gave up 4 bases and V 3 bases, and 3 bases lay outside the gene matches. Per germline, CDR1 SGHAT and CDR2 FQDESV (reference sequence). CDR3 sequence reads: CASSFGQGGYEQYF. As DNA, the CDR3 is TGTGCCAGCAGCTTTGGACAGGGGGGATACGAGCAGTACTTC.

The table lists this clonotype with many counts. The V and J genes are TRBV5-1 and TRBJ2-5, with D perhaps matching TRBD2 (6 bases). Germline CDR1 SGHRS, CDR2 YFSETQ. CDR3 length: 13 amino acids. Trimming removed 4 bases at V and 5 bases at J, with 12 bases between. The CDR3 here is CASSPRREETQYF. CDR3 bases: TGCGCCAGCAGCCCCCGGAGGGAGGAGACCCAGTACTTC.

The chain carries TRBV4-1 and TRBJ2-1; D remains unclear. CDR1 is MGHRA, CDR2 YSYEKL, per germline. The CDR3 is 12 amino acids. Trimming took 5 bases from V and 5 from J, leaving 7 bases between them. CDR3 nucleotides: TGCGCCAGCAGCGACACGAACAATGAGCAGTTCTTC. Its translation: CASSDTNNEQFF.

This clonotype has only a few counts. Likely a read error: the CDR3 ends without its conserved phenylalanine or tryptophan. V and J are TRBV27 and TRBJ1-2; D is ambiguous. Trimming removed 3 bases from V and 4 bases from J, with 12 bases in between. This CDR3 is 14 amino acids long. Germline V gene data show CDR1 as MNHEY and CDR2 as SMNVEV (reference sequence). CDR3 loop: CASSFGGIGYGYTL. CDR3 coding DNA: TGTGCCAGCAGTTTTGGAGGGATCGGCTATGGCTACACCCTC.

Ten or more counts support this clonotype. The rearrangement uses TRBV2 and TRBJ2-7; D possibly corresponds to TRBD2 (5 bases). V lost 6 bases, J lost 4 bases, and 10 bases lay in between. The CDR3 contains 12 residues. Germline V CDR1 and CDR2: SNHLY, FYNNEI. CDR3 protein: CASRTGVYEQYF. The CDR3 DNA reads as TGTGCCAGCAGGACCGGGGTATACGAGCAGTACTTC.

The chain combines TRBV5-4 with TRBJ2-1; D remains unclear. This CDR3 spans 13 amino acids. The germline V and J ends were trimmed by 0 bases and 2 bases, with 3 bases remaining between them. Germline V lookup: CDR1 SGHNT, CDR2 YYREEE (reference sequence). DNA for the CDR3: TGTGCCAGCAGCTTGGAGACCTACAATGAGCAGTTCTTC. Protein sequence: CASSLETYNEQFF.

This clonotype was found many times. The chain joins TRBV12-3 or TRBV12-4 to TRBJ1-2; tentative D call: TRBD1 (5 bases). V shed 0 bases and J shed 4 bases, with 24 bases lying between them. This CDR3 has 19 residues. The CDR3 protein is CASSLADSPSRGSVYGYTF. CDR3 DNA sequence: TGTGCCAGCAGTTTAGCTGACTCCCCGAGTAGGGGATCCGTCTATGGCTACACCTTC.

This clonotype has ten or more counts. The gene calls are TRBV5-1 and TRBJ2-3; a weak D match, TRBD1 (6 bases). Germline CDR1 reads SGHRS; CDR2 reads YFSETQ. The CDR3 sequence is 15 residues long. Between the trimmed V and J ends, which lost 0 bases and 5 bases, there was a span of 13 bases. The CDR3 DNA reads TGCGCCAGCAGCTTGGGGGGGCTAGGACGAGATACGCAGTATTTT. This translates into CASSLGGLGRDTQYF.

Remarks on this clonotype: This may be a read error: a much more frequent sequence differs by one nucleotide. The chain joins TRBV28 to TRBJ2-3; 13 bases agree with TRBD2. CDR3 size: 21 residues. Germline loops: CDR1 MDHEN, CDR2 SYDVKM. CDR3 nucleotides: TGTGCCAGCAGTTCCCCTACTAGCGGGGGGGCCTACAACTTGAGGACAGATGCGCAGTATTTT. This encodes CASSSPTSGGAYNLRTDAQYF.

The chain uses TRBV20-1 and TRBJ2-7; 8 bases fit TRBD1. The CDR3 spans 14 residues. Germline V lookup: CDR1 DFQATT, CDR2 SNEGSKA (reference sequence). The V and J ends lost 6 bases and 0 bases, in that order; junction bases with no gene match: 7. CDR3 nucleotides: TGCAGTGCCGTTCGACAGGGGAGCTCCTACGAGCAGTACTTC. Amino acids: CSAVRQGSSYEQYF.

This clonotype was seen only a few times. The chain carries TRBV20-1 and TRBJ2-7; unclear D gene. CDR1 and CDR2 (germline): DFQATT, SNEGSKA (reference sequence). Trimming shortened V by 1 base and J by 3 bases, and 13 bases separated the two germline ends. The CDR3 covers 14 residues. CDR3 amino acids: CSARVGPQYYEQYF. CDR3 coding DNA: TGCAGTGCTAGAGTTGGTCCCCAATACTACGAGCAGTACTTC.

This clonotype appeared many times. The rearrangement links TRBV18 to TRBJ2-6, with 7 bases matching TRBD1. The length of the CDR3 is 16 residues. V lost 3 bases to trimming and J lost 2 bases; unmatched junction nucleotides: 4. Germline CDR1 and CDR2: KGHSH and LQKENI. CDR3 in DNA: TGTGCCAGCTCACCTCCAGACAGGGCTGGGGCCAACGTCCTGACTTTC. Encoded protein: CASSPPDRAGANVLTF.

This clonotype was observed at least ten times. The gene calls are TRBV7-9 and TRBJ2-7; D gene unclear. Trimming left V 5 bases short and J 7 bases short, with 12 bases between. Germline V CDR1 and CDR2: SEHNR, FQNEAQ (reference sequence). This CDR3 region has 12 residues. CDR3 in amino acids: CASSTPLGEQYF. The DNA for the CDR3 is TGTGCCAGCAGCACTCCCCTCGGGGAGCAGTACTTC.

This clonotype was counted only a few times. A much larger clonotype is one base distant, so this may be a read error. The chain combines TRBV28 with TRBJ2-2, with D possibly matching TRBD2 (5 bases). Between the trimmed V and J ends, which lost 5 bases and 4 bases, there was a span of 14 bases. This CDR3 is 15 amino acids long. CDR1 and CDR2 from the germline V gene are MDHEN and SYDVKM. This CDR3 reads CASSGTGIGTGELFF. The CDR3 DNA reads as TGTGCCAGCAGTGGAACGGGAATCGGCACCGGGGAGCTGTTTTTT.

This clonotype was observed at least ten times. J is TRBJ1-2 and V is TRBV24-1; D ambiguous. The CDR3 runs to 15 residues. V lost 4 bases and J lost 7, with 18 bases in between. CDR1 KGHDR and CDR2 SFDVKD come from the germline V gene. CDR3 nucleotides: TGTGCCACCAGTGACCGTCGGACGGCCCGGGGTGGCTACACCTTC. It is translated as CATSDRRTARGGYTF.

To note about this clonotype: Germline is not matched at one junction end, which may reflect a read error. CDR3 in amino acids: CASSLRTAGCTF. In DNA form, the CDR3 reads TGTGCCAGCAGTTTACGGACGGCTGGCTGCACCTTC. This chain connects TRBV28 to TRBJ1-2, with D unresolved. This CDR3 is built from 12 residues. Germline V CDR1 and CDR2: MDHEN, SYDVKM.

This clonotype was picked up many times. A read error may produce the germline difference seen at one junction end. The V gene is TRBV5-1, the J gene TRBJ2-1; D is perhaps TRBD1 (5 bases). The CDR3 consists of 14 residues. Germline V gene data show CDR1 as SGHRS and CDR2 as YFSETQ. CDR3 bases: TGTGCCAGCAGTTTCTCAGGGCCCTACAATGAGCAGTTCTTC. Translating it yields CASSFSGPYNEQFF.